The 32 T cell receptor beta chains given below trace back to one sample, sequenced in a study of T cell repertoires in cytomegalovirus infection. TCRdb ran MiXCR on the reads and lists one entry per CDR3 protein. The sample contains 490,000 or so distinct CDR3 sequences, about 11% of which appear only once. The sequenced sample consisted of PBMCs. The origin of the receptors is a human donor in good health (CMV status not recorded). Some clones in this sample may be carry-over from other donors' samples.

This clonotype was counted between two and nine times. The V gene is TRBV6-1, the J gene TRBJ2-1, with D perhaps matching TRBD1 or TRBD2 (5 bases each). CDR1 and CDR2 from the germline V gene are MNHNS and SASEGT. V was pared by 5 bases and J by 8 bases, with 19 bases between. The CDR3 covers 15 residues. CDR3 loop: CASSSRDLGVHEQFF. CDR3 coding DNA: TGTGCCAGCAGTTCCCGGGATCTAGGGGTACATGAGCAGTTCTTC.

The gene calls are TRBV2 and TRBJ1-4, with unresolved D. With 2 bases removed from V and 8 bases from J, the gap between germline ends came to 21 bases. CDR1 and CDR2 (germline): SNHLY, FYNNEI. This CDR3 contains 17 residues. The CDR3 DNA sequence: TGTGCCAGCAGTGAAACGCCCCGATGGGGAGTGGAAGAAAAACTGTTTTTT. Its protein product is CASSETPRWGVEEKLFF.

This sequence joins TRBV28 and TRBJ2-5; tentatively, D is TRBD2 (6 bases). Germline CDR1 is MDHEN and CDR2 is SYDVKM. Trimming removed 9 bases from V and 5 bases from J, with 16 bases in between. This CDR3 is built from 13 residues. The DNA for the CDR3 is TGTGCCAGTTTTAGGCTAGGAGGGGAGACCCAGTACTTC. Translation: CASFRLGGETQYF. Together with reference TRBV28 and TRBJ2-5, the CDR3 gives the full variable domain: DVKVTQSSRYLVKRTGEKVFLECVQDMDHENMFWYRQDPGLGLRLIYFSYDVKMKEKGDIPEGYSVSREKKERFSLILESASTNQTSMYLCASFRLGGETQYFGPGTRLLVL.

This clonotype showed up many times. The rearrangement links TRBV12-3 or TRBV12-4 to TRBJ2-7, with a tentative D call TRBD2 (7 bases). The ends were cut back, 6 bases at V and 0 bases at J, with 15 bases in the middle. This CDR3 contains 15 residues. The CDR3 region is CASSQRDTASYEQYF. CDR3 sequence (DNA): TGTGCCAGCAGCCAGCGGGACACCGCCTCCTACGAGCAGTACTTC.

This clonotype has ten or more counts. The V gene is TRBV7-9, the J gene TRBJ2-7; D is undetermined. Germline assignment: CDR1 SEHNR and CDR2 FQNEAQ (reference sequence). Trimming removed 4 bases from V and 2 bases from J, with 6 bases in between. This CDR3 spans 12 amino acids. The CDR3: CASSSRPYEQYF. DNA of the CDR3: TGTGCCAGCAGCTCCAGGCCCTACGAGCAGTACTTC.

This clonotype was seen repeatedly, ten times or more. The gene calls are TRBV2 and TRBJ1-1; 9 bases are a match to TRBD1. CDR1 SNHLY and CDR2 FYNNEI come from the germline V gene. V lost 7 bases, J lost 4 bases, and 4 bases stayed unmatched. The CDR3 contains 13 residues. CDR3 loop: CASNRGLSTEAFF. The CDR3 DNA reads as TGTGCCAGCAACAGGGGGCTAAGCACTGAAGCTTTCTTT.

This clonotype was observed many times. The rearrangement joins TRBV7-9 to TRBJ2-7; 10 bases are shared with TRBD1. Germline CDR1 is SEHNR and CDR2 is FQNEAQ (reference sequence). Germline trimming cut 0 bases from V and 0 bases from J; bases unmatched to any gene: 8. The CDR3 loop spans 18 amino acids. The CDR3 DNA follows: TGTGCCAGCAGCTTAGCCGGGGACAGGGGCCAATTCTCCTACGAGCAGTACTTC. Protein product: CASSLAGDRGQFSYEQYF.

This clonotype occurred many times. The chain uses TRBV6-6 and TRBJ1-6; D is undetermined. This CDR3 comprises 17 residues. V gave up 2 bases and J gave up 5 bases, with 16 bases separating them. Per germline, CDR1 MNHNY and CDR2 SVGAGI (reference sequence). Here the CDR3 reads CASSYPWTRTNNSPLHF. The CDR3 region has the DNA TGTGCCAGCAGTTACCCGTGGACTCGGACTAATAATTCACCCCTCCACTTT.

For this clonotype: A much more abundant neighbour one base away suggests this may be a read error. The conserved closing phenylalanine or tryptophan is absent in this CDR3, likely reflecting a read error. V and J are TRBV7-4 and TRBJ2-3; D is unresolved. Germline values: CDR1 SGHVT, CDR2 SQSDAQ. The CDR3 sequence is 10 residues long. Between the trimmed V and J ends, which lost 4 bases and 7 bases, there was a span of 3 bases. The CDR3 DNA reads as TGTGCCAGCAGCTCCCATACGCAGTATTGT. As protein: CASSSHTQYC.

The chain is built from TRBV7-9 and TRBJ2-7; TRBD1 matches at 8 bases. This CDR3 region has 15 residues. Germline V gene sequence: CDR1 SEHNR, CDR2 FQNEAQ (reference sequence). The J segment lost 6 bases and the V segment lost 5 bases, leaving 12 bases of the junction unmatched. This CDR3 is CASSSQQGDPIEQYF. Here the CDR3 DNA reads TGTGCCAGCAGCAGTCAACAGGGGGATCCGATCGAGCAGTACTTC.

This clonotype was counted at least ten times. CDR3 in DNA: TGTGCCAGCAGTTGGCATAGCGGGGGGGCCCAGACCCAGTACTTC. Translation: CASSWHSGGAQTQYF. The chain joins TRBV6-2 or TRBV6-3 to TRBJ2-5; the match to TRBD2 covers 11 bases. The germline gives CDR1 MNHEY, CDR2 SVGEGT. The junction had 7 bases not matched to a gene; V was cut back by 4 bases and J by 6 bases. CDR3 length: 15 amino acids.

This sequence joins TRBV3-1 and TRBJ1-5; D uncertain. The germline CDR1 and CDR2 sequences are LGHDT and YNNKEL (reference sequence). This CDR3 is 13 amino acids long. V was cut by 3 bases and J by 3 bases, with 6 bases left in between. CDR3 region: CASSHDNNQPQHF. The CDR3 coding sequence is TGTGCCAGCAGCCACGACAACAATCAGCCCCAGCATTTT.

The chain uses TRBV29-1 and TRBJ2-2; 8 positions match TRBD1. CDR3 length equals 12 residues. The junction had 3 bases not matched to a gene; V was cut back by 7 bases and J by 5 bases. Per germline, CDR1 SQVTM and CDR2 ANQGSEA. CDR3 residues: CSATGGTGELFF. The CDR3, as DNA: TGCAGCGCTACAGGGGGGACCGGGGAGCTGTTTTTT.

This clonotype was counted once. The CDR3 loop is CASRGSDTQYF. In DNA form, the CDR3 reads TGTGCCAGCAGGGGCAGTGATACGCAGTATTTT. The J gene is TRBJ2-3, the V gene TRBV3-1; no reliable D call. Germline CDR1 and CDR2: LGHDT and YNNKEL (reference sequence). Trimming removed 6 bases from V and 6 bases from J, with 7 bases in between. This CDR3 is built from 11 residues.

This clonotype occurred many times. The gene calls are TRBV7-6 and TRBJ2-3; D gene ambiguous. The V end lost 1 base, the J end lost 2 bases, and 13 bases lay between the germline ends. This CDR3 is built from 16 residues. Germline lookup yields CDR1 SGHVS and CDR2 FNYEAQ. CDR3 in amino acids: CASSLGPLVDTDTQYF. The CDR3 bases are TGTGCCAGCAGCTTAGGCCCTTTGGTGGACACAGATACGCAGTATTTT.

This clonotype was detected ten times or more. The V gene is TRBV27, the J gene TRBJ1-2; D perhaps matches TRBD1 (6 bases). Trimming stripped 10 bases from V and 2 bases from J, with 8 bases between. The V gene's germline CDR1 is MNHEY and CDR2 SMNVEV (reference sequence). This CDR3 is 11 amino acids long. In DNA, the CDR3 is TGTGCCACAGGGGCAAACTATGGCTACACCTTC. Translated: CATGANYGYTF.

J is TRBJ2-1 and V is TRBV2; 8 nucleotides agree with TRBD1. J gave up 8 bases and V 4 bases, and 7 bases lay outside the gene matches. The CDR3 loop spans 14 amino acids. The germline gives CDR1 SNHLY, CDR2 FYNNEI. Here the CDR3 reads CASSGTGPPDEQFF. The CDR3 region has the DNA TGTGCCAGCAGTGGGACAGGGCCTCCGGATGAGCAGTTCTTC.

The chain employs TRBV5-1 and TRBJ1-2; the D is unclear. Germline V gene data show CDR1 as SGHRS and CDR2 as YFSETQ. The CDR3 extends over 13 amino acids. V was shortened by 1 base and J by 8 bases, with 12 bases between the two germline ends. CDR3 coding DNA: TGCGCCAGCAGCTTGACGAGGTTCGGGGGCTACACCTTC. Translation gives CASSLTRFGGYTF.

This chain links TRBV29-1 with TRBJ2-7; D remains ambiguous. The CDR3 is 14 amino acids. Germline V gene lookup returns CDR1 SQVTM and CDR2 ANQGSEA. V was pared by 4 bases and J by 0 bases, with 13 bases between. CDR3 protein: CSVGPFGPSYEQYF. The CDR3 coding sequence is TGCAGCGTTGGACCTTTCGGACCCTCCTACGAGCAGTACTTC.

This clonotype was recorded at least ten times. The chain uses TRBV5-1 and TRBJ2-2; 9 bases map to TRBD1. V lost 5 bases to trimming and J lost 2 bases; unmatched junction nucleotides: 7. The CDR3 runs 16 residues. Germline assignment: CDR1 SGHRS and CDR2 YFSETQ. CDR3 in DNA: TGCGCCAGCAGTCCAACAGGGGGCGGTAACACCGGGGAGCTGTTTTTT. This codes for CASSPTGGGNTGELFF.

Ten or more counts support this clonotype. The genes are TRBV6-1 and TRBJ2-1, with D possibly TRBD2 on 6 matching bases. This CDR3 is built from 14 residues. Trimming pared 5 bases from V and 9 bases from J, leaving 17 bases between. CDR1 MNHNS and CDR2 SASEGT come from the germline V gene. The CDR3 here is CASSFGPGLSEQFF. The CDR3 nucleotides are TGTGCCAGCAGTTTTGGGCCGGGACTCAGTGAGCAGTTCTTC.

Ten or more counts support this clonotype. V usage is TRBV7-2 and J usage is TRBJ2-3, with a weak D call TRBD2 (6 bases). Trimming removed 5 bases from V and 5 bases from J, with 14 bases in between. The CDR3 runs to 14 residues. Germline V lookup: CDR1 SGHTA, CDR2 FQGNSA. The CDR3 region is CASSAGLLLDTQYF. The CDR3 bases are TGTGCCAGCAGCGCGGGACTTCTGTTAGATACGCAGTATTTT.

This clonotype was found many times. The rearrangement joins TRBV29-1 to TRBJ2-1; 7 positions match TRBD1. This CDR3 comprises 14 residues. The V gene end was trimmed by 6 bases and the J gene end by 6 bases; junction bases not matched to a gene: 11. CDR1 is SQVTM and CDR2 is ANQGSEA in the germline V gene. The CDR3 region is CSVAGQVGFNEQFF. CDR3 DNA sequence: TGCAGCGTCGCCGGACAGGTCGGATTCAATGAGCAGTTCTTC.

This clonotype was observed many times. J is TRBJ2-7 and V is TRBV5-6; D not certain. Trimming took off 3 bases at V and 3 bases at J, with 10 bases between the two ends. This CDR3 comprises 13 residues. Germline assignment: CDR1 SGHDT and CDR2 YYEEEE. CDR3 nucleotides: TGTGCCAGCAGCTCCGCGACAAACTACGAGCAGTACTTC. Protein: CASSSATNYEQYF.

This clonotype was detected a few times. V gene TRBV27 combines with J gene TRBJ1-2; D uncertain. Germline assignment: CDR1 MNHEY and CDR2 SMNVEV (reference sequence). Trimming pared 5 bases from V and 0 bases from J, leaving 10 bases between. There are 14 residues in the CDR3. In DNA, the CDR3 is TGTGCCAGCAGTCCCCGTGGAGCTAACTATGGCTACACCTTC. Protein: CASSPRGANYGYTF.

The V gene is TRBV28, the J gene TRBJ2-5; perhaps TRBD2 as D (6 bases). The CDR3 consists of 15 residues. The ends were cut back, 3 bases at V and 2 bases at J, with 13 bases in the middle. Germline CDR1 and CDR2: MDHEN and SYDVKM. The CDR3 protein is CASSFWKAGQETQYF. The CDR3 coding sequence is TGTGCCAGCAGTTTTTGGAAGGCGGGGCAAGAGACCCAGTACTTC. Drawing the rest from reference TRBV28 and TRBJ2-5, the complete variable domain is DVKVTQSSRYLVKRTGEKVFLECVQDMDHENMFWYRQDPGLGLRLIYFSYDVKMKEKGDIPEGYSVSREKKERFSLILESASTNQTSMYLCASSFWKAGQETQYFGPGTRLLVL.

This clonotype was observed a few times. The chain joins TRBV20-1 to TRBJ2-1; 14 bases are a match to TRBD2. The CDR3 length is 19 residues. With 6 bases clipped from V and 2 bases from J, the junction kept 15 bases outside the gene matches. Germline values: CDR1 DFQATT, CDR2 SNEGSKA (reference sequence). The CDR3 region has the DNA TGCAGTGCCCCCCTTCCCCCCCGACTAGCGGGAGGGACCTACAATGAGCAGTTCTTC. Protein sequence: CSAPLPPRLAGGTYNEQFF.

This sequence joins TRBV10-3 and TRBJ2-5; a weak D match, TRBD2 (5 bases). Looked up from germline, CDR1 is ENHRY and CDR2 is SYGVKD. The CDR3 is made up of 13 amino acids. Trimming shortened V by 8 bases and J by 4 bases, and 14 bases separated the two germline ends. The CDR3 sequence is CAIRGRTGETQYF. The CDR3 bases are TGTGCCATCCGAGGGAGAACCGGAGAGACCCAGTACTTC.

As for this clonotype: An end of the junction does not agree with germline; a read error may underlie this. The chain links TRBV10-3 to TRBJ2-5, with 8 bases lining up with TRBD1. Germline V gene sequence: CDR1 ENHRY, CDR2 SYGVKD. The length of the CDR3 is 16 residues. CDR3 sequence: CAMSESTPGGRETQYF. The CDR3 bases are TGTGCCATGAGTGAGTCGACGCCAGGGGGCCGGGAGACCCAGTACTTC.

This clonotype was counted many times. The chain combines TRBV18 with TRBJ1-3; the D gene is possibly TRBD1 (6 bases). The length of the CDR3 is 14 residues. The V end was cut by 1 base, the J end by 4 bases, with 8 bases between. Germline V CDR1 and CDR2: KGHSH, LQKENI. CDR3 DNA: TGTGCCAGCTCACCACGGGACACAGGAAACACCATATATTTT. This encodes CASSPRDTGNTIYF.

This clonotype was observed a handful of times. The V call is TRBV18, the J call TRBJ1-5; D remains ambiguous. The CDR3 is 16 amino acids. V was clipped by 2 bases and J by 0 bases, with 11 bases between them. CDR1 is KGHSH, CDR2 LQKENI, per germline. The CDR3, as DNA: TGTGCCAGCTCACCAGACCCTTCTAATAGCAATCAGCCCCAGCATTTT. It specifies CASSPDPSNSNQPQHF.

This clonotype was counted at least ten times. The chain employs TRBV4-2 and TRBJ1-5, with unresolved D. The CDR3 has 15 amino acids. CDR1 is LGHNA and CDR2 is YNFKEQ in the germline V gene. Trimming shortened V by 1 base and J by 5 bases, and 12 bases separated the two germline ends. As DNA, the CDR3 is TGTGCCAGCAGCCAAGTTGTGGGCACGGATCAGCCCCAGCATTTT. Residues: CASSQVVGTDQPQHF.